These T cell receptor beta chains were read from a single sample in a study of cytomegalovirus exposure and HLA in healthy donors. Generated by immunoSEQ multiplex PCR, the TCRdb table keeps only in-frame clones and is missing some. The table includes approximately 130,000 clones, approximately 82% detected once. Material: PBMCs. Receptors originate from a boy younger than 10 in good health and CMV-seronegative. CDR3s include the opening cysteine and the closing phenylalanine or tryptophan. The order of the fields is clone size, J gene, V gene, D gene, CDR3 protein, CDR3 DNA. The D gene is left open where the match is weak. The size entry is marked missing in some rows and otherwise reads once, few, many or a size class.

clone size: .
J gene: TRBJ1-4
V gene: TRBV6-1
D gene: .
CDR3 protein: CASSVRQGGSEKLFF
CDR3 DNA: TGTGCCAGCAGTGTTCGGCAGGGTGGTAGTGAAAAACTGTTTTTT

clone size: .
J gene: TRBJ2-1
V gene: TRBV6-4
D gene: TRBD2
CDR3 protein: CASSEAEREGLDEQFF
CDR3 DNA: TGTGCCAGCAGTGAGGCCGAGCGGGAGGGCCTCGATGAGCAGTTCTTC

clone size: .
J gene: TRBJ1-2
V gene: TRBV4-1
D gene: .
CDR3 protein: CASSQVAPVPGLKGIGYTF
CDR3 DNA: TGCGCCAGCAGCCAAGTGGCCCCGGTCCCGGGACTCAAAGGGATCGGCTACACCTTC

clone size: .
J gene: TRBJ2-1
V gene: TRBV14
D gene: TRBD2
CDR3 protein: CASSQDGLAGGTSYNEQFF
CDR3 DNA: TGTGCCAGCAGCCAAGATGGTCTAGCGGGGGGTACGTCCTACAATGAGCAGTTCTTC

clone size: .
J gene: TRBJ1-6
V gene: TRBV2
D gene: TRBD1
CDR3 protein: CASSELVRGTSPLHF
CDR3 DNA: TGTGCCAGCAGTGAATTGGTCAGGGGGACCTCACCCCTCCACTTT

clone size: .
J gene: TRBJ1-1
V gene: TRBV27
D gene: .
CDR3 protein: CASSPRDYPGTFF
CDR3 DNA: TGTGCCAGCAGTCCCCGGGACTATCCTGGAACTTTCTTT

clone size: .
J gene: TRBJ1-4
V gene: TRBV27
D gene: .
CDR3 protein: CASSLGGNEKLFF
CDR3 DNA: TGTGCCAGCAGTTTAGGTGGCAATGAAAAACTGTTTTTT

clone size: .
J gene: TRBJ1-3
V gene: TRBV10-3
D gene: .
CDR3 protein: CAISRDSGNTIYF
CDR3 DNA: TGTGCCATCAGCAGGGACTCTGGAAACACCATATATTTT

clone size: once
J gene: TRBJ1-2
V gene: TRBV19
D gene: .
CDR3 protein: CASSIPGSLNYGYTF
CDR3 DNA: TGTGCCAGTAGTATTCCAGGCAGCCTTAACTATGGCTACACCTTC

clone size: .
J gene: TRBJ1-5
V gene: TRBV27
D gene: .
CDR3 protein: CASSFRSGDNQPQHF
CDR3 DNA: TGTGCCAGCAGTTTCAGGTCAGGGGATAATCAGCCCCAGCATTTT

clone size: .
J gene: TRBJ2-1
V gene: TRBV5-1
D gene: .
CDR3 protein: CASSFGVGSYNEQFF
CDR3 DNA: TGCGCCAGCAGCTTCGGGGTAGGGTCCTACAATGAGCAGTTCTTC

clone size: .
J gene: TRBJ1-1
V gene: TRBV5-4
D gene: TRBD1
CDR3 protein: CASSPDRGRTEAFF
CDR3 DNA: TGTGCCAGCAGCCCCGACAGGGGGCGCACTGAAGCTTTCTTT

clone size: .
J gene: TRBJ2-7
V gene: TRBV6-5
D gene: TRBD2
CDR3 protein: CASTRTLGTSYEQYF
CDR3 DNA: TGTGCCAGCACACGGACCCTCGGGACTAGCTACGAGCAGTACTTC

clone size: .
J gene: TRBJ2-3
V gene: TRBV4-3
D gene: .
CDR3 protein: CASSQDGGVPSTDTQYF
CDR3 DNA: TGCGCCAGCAGCCAAGATGGGGGCGTACCTAGCACAGATACGCAGTATTTT

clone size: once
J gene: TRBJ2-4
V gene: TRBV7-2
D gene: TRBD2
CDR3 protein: CASSLGTTSGGQMYF
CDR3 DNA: TGTGCCAGCAGCTTGGGAACGACTAGCGGAGGGCAAATGTACTTC

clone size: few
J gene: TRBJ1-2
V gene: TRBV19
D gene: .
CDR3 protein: CASSIRGGDYGYTF
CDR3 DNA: TGTGCCAGTAGTATACGGGGAGGCGACTATGGCTACACCTTC

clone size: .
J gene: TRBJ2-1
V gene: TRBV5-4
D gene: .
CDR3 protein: CASSLAGGSSYNEQFF
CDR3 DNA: TGTGCCAGCAGCTTGGCCGGCGGAAGCTCCTACAATGAGCAGTTCTTC

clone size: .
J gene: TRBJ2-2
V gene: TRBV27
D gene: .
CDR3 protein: CASSFYNTGELFF
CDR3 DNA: TGTGCCAGCAGTTTCTATAACACCGGGGAGCTGTTTTTT

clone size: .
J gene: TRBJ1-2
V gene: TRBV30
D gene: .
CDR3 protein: CAWTRRRMGDYGYTF
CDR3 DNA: TGTGCCTGGACGAGGCGAAGGATGGGTGATTATGGCTACACCTTC

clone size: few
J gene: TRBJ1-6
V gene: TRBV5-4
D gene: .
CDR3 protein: CASSSWGVTIRDNSPLHF
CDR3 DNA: TGTGCCAGCAGCTCATGGGGGGTCACGATAAGGGATAATTCACCCCTCCACTTT

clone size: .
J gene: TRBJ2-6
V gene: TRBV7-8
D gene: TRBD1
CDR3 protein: CASSLPTGGFGANVLTF
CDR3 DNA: TGTGCCAGCAGCTTACCCACAGGGGGGTTTGGGGCCAACGTCCTGACTTTC

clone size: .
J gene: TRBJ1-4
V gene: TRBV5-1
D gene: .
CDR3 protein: CASSLGRGGEKLFF
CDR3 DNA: TGCGCCAGCAGCTTGGGAAGGGGAGGCGAAAAACTGTTTTTT

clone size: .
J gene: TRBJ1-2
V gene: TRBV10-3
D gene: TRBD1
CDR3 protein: CAISDLGQGKFGGYTF
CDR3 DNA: TGTGCCATCAGTGATTTGGGACAGGGGAAGTTTGGTGGCTACACCTTC

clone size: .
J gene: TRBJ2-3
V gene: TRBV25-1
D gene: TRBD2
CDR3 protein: CASSPPPSGGSWNTQYF
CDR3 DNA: TGTGCCAGCAGTCCCCCCCCTAGCGGGGGAAGTTGGAATACGCAGTATTTT

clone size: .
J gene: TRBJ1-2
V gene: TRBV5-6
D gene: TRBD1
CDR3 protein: CASSSGQGSGYTF
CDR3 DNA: TGTGCCAGCAGCTCCGGACAGGGTTCTGGCTACACCTTC

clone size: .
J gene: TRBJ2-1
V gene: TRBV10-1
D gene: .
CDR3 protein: CASSAGYNEQFF
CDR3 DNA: TGCGCCAGCAGTGCCGGCTACAATGAGCAGTTCTTC

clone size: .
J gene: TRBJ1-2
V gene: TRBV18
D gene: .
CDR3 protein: CASSPVKGTSNYGYTF
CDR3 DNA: TGTGCCAGCTCACCAGTCAAGGGGACATCTAACTATGGCTACACCTTC

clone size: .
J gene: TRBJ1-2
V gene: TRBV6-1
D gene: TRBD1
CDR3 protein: CASSEGQGYDYGYTF
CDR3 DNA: TGTGCCAGCAGTGAAGGACAGGGCTACGACTATGGCTACACCTTC

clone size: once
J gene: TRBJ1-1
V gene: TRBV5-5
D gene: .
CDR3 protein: CASLQEGSGTEAFF
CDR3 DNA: TGTGCCAGCCTCCAGGAGGGGTCAGGCACTGAAGCTTTCTTT

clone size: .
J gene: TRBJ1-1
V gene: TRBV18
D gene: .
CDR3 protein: CASSPTLSGWTEAFF
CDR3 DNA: TGTGCCAGCTCACCTACCCTATCAGGTTGGACTGAAGCTTTCTTT

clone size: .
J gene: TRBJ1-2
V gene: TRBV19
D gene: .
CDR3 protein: CASIASRTEPVGYTF
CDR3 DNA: TGTGCCAGTATCGCCTCACGGACAGAGCCCGTTGGCTACACCTTC

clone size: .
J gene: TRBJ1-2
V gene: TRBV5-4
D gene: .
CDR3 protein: CASSSTENYGYTF
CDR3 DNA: TGTGCCAGCAGCTCTACTGAAAACTATGGCTACACCTTC

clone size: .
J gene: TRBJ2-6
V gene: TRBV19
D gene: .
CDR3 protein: CASSISRTRVSGANVLTF
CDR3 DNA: TGTGCCAGTAGTATATCCCGGACTCGAGTCTCTGGTGCCAACGTCCTGACTTTC

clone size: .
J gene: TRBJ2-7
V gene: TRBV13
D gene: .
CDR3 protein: CASSFNREQYF
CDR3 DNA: TGTGCCAGCAGCTTTAATCGTGAGCAGTACTTC

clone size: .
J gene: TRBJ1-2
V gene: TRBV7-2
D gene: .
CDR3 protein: CASSSSGVYGYTF
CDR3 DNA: TGTGCCAGCAGCTCCTCAGGGGTCTATGGCTACACCTTC

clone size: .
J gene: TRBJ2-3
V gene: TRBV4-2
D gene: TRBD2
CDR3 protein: CASSPRRGNAGVMVSQYF
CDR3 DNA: TGTGCCAGCAGCCCAAGGCGGGGGAACGCGGGCGTCATGGTCTCGCAGTATTTT

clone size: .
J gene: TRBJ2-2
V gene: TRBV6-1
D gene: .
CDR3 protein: CASSEDNWSSGELFF
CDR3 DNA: TGTGCCAGCAGTGAGGACAATTGGTCGTCCGGGGAGCTGTTTTTT

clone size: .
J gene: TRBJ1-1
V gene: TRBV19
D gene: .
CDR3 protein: CAIQPRAGGGTEAFF
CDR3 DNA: TGTGCCATTCAACCCCGAGCAGGCGGAGGCACTGAAGCTTTCTTT

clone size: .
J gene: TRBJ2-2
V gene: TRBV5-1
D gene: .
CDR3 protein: CASSLYPGELFF
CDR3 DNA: TGCGCCAGCAGCTTGTATCCCGGGGAGCTGTTTTTT

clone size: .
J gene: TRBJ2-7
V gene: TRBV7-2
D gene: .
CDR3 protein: CASSPHGGPYEQYF
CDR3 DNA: TGTGCCAGCAGCCCGCACGGGGGACCCTACGAGCAGTACTTC

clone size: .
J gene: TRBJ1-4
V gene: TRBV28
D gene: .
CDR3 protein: CASSLGGVHEKLFF
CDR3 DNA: TGTGCCAGCAGTTTAGGAGGGGTTCATGAAAAACTGTTTTTT

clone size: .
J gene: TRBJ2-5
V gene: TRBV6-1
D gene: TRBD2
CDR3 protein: CASSGGTSGKETQYF
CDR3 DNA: TGTGCCAGCAGTGGCGGGACTAGCGGTAAAGAGACCCAGTACTTC

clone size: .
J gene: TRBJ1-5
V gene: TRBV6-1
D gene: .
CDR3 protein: CASRGGRDQPQHF
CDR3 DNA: TGTGCCAGCCGGGGGGGAAGGGATCAGCCCCAGCATTTT

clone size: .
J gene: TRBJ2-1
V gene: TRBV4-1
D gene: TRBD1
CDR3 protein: CASSQEGRGTYNEQFF
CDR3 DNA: TGCGCCAGCAGCCAAGAAGGCAGGGGGACCTACAATGAGCAGTTCTTC

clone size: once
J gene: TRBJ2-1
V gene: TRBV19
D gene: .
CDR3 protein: CASTINTGRTYNEQFF
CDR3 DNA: TGTGCCAGTACCATCAACACAGGGAGAACTTACAATGAGCAGTTCTTC

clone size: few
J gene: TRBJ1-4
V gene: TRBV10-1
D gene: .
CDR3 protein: CASNGPPKANEKLFF
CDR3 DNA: TGCGCCAGCAATGGGCCACCTAAAGCTAATGAAAAACTGTTTTTT

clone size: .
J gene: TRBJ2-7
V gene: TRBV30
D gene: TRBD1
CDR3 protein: CASGTGPYEQYF
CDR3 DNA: TGTGCCTCTGGGACAGGGCCCTACGAGCAGTACTTC

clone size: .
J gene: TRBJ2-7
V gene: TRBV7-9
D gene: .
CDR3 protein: CSSSHFPGDSGVEQYF
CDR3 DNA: TGTTCCAGCAGCCATTTCCCCGGGGACTCGGGGGTCGAGCAGTACTTC

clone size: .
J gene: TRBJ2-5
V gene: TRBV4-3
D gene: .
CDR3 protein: CASSQDREETQYF
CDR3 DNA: TGCGCCAGCAGCCAAGATAGAGAAGAGACCCAGTACTTC

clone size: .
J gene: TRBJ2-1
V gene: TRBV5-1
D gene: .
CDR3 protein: CASSSDTPYNEQFF
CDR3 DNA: TGCGCCAGCAGCTCCGACACCCCCTACAATGAGCAGTTCTTC

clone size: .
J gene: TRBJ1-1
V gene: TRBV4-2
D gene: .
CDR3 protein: CASSQEAGETEAFF
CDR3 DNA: TGTGCCAGCAGCCAAGAGGCAGGGGAGACTGAAGCTTTCTTT

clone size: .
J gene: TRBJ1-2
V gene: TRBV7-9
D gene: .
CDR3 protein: CSSSLMNKDYGYTF
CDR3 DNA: TGTTCCAGCAGCTTAATGAACAAAGACTATGGCTACACCTTC

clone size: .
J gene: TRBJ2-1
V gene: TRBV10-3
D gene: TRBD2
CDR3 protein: CAISDWVAGTNEQFF
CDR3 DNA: TGTGCCATCAGTGACTGGGTAGCGGGGACCAATGAGCAGTTCTTC

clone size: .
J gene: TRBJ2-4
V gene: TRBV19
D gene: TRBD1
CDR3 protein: CASTPPGTGKNIQYF
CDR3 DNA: TGTGCCAGTACGCCCCCCGGGACAGGTAAAAACATTCAGTACTTC